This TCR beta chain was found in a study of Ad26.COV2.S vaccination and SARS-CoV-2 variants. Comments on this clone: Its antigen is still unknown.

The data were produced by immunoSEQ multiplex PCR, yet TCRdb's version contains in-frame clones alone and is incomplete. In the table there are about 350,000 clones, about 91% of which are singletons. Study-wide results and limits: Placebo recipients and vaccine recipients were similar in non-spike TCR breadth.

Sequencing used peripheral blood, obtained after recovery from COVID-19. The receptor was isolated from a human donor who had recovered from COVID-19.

CDR3 nucleotides: TGTGCCAGCAGCTTATCGGGGTACGAGCAGTACTTC. Protein: CASSLSGYEQYF. This chain connects TRBV5-6 to TRBJ2-7, with D perhaps matching TRBD2 (5 bases). CDR1 is SGHDT and CDR2 is YYEEEE in the germline V gene. CDR3 length equals 12 residues. Trimming removed 2 bases from V and 4 bases from J, with 7 bases in between.